The next 7 T cell receptor beta chains were all read from a single sample in a study of blood T cell repertoires in COVID-19. Libraries were prepared by immunoSEQ multiplex PCR; TCRdb keeps only in-frame clonotypes and omits some of them. Altogether fewer than 60,000 clones are present, more than 70% being singletons, with the ten largest covering over 15%. Sequenced sample: peripheral blood. The source of these receptors is a human donor in a cohort sampled during active COVID-19.

The gene calls are TRBV7-6 and TRBJ2-7; 7 bases fit TRBD2. Germline lookup yields CDR1 SGHVS and CDR2 FNYEAQ. Losses at the gene ends were 1 base for V and 5 bases for J; bases not matched to a gene: 2. This CDR3 has 13 residues. CDR3 sequence: CASSLVRGDEQYF. The CDR3 region has the DNA TGTGCCAGCAGCTTAGTTCGGGGGGACGAGCAGTACTTC.

The chain joins TRBV3-1 (or the pseudogene TRBV3-2) to TRBJ1-3, with D tentatively TRBD1 (6 bases). V lost 2 bases, J lost 4 bases, and 15 bases lay in between. This CDR3 comprises 16 residues. Germline lookup yields CDR1 LGHDT and CDR2 YNNKEL (reference sequence). In DNA form, the CDR3 reads TGTGCCAGCAGCCAACACGAACAGGGTGCCGGAAACACCATATATTTT. Amino acids: CASSQHEQGAGNTIYF.

This chain connects TRBV6-5 to TRBJ1-3; no clear D. Germline V gives CDR1 MNHEY, CDR2 SVGAGI. Trimming pared 6 bases from V and 0 bases from J, leaving 9 bases between. This CDR3 comprises 14 residues. CDR3 nucleotides: TGTGCCAGCAGCGCGAGGAACTCTGGAAACACCATATATTTT. This encodes CASSARNSGNTIYF.

This chain joins TRBV27 and TRBJ2-2; tentative D call: TRBD1 (5 bases). Between the trimmed V and J ends, which lost 2 bases and 1 base, there was a span of 11 bases. Looked up from germline, CDR1 is MNHEY and CDR2 is SMNVEV (reference sequence). The CDR3 extends over 16 amino acids. The CDR3 DNA is TGTGCCAGCAGTTTAGTTTGGGGCGGGAACACCGGGGAGCTGTTTTTT. Translation gives CASSLVWGGNTGELFF.

The chain recombines TRBV5-1 with TRBJ2-3; weak D call: TRBD1 (5 bases). Germline CDR1 SGHRS, CDR2 YFSETQ. V lost 4 bases and J lost 5, with 11 bases in between. The CDR3 contains 13 residues. CDR3 nucleotides: TGCGCCAGCAGCCCCCAGGGTGGAGATACGCAGTATTTT. It codes for CASSPQGGDTQYF. Filled out from reference TRBV5-1 and TRBJ2-3, the complete variable domain reads KAGVTQTPRYLIKTRGQQVTLSCSPISGHRSVSWYQQTPGQGLQFLFEYFSETQRNKGNFPGRFSGRQFSNSRSEMNVSTLELGDSALYLCASSPQGGDTQYFGPGTRLTVL.

The J gene is TRBJ1-6, the V gene TRBV19; 8 bases align to TRBD1. The CDR3 covers 16 residues. With V trimmed by 5 bases and J by 8 bases, 11 bases remained unmatched. The germline CDR1 and CDR2 sequences are LNHDA and SQIVND (reference sequence). CDR3 DNA sequence: TGTGCCAGTAGTGCCCGACAGGGGCGGTATGATTCACCCCTCCACTTT. This encodes CASSARQGRYDSPLHF.

The gene calls are TRBV10-2 and TRBJ1-5, with 10 bases that match TRBD1. The ends lost 2 bases at V and 4 bases at J; junction bases unmatched: 8. The germline gives CDR1 WSHSY, CDR2 SAAADI. The CDR3 contains 17 residues. The CDR3 DNA reads TGCGCCAGCAGTGAGGCGACAGGGGGCTCTTTGAATCAGCCCCAGCATTTT. This translates into CASSEATGGSLNQPQHF.